The rows below give T cell receptor beta chains drawn from one sample of a study of regulatory T cells in long-lasting Graves disease. TCRdb ran MiXCR on the multiplex PCR reads and lists one entry per CDR3 protein. The sample holds 400,000 to 500,000 distinct CDR3 sequences; roughly a fifth are singletons and the top ten take about 6.6%. Source: peripheral blood mononuclear cells (PBMCs), taken when the disease was refractory, from a patient treated with antithyroid drugs. The origin of the receptors is a female donor with Graves disease. Both conserved end residues are part of each CDR3. The D gene is left open where the match is weak. Clone size appears in some rows only: once, few, many, or a class for an expanded clone.

V gene	J gene	D gene	clone size	CDR3 protein	CDR3 DNA
TRBV7-9	TRBJ2-5	-	many	CASSSTGSGKTQYF	TGTGCCAGCAGCTCGACAGGGAGCGGGAAGACCCAGTACTTC
TRBV7-2	TRBJ1-6	-	few	CASSTKTGPNSPLHF	TGTGCCAGCAGCACGAAGACGGGTCCTAATTCACCCCTCCACTTT
TRBV7-9	TRBJ1-5	TRBD1	many	CASSAMDRGYGGDQPQHF	TGTGCCAGCAGCGCCATGGACAGGGGATACGGTGGGGATCAGCCCCAGCATTTT
TRBV24-1	TRBJ2-6	-	-	CATSDLGGAVLTF	TGTGCCACCAGTGATTTGGGGGGCGCGGTCCTGACTTTC
TRBV20-1	TRBJ2-3	-	-	CSARSASSTDTQYF	TGCAGTGCTAGATCGGCGTCTAGCACAGATACGCAGTATTTT
TRBV28	TRBJ2-4	TRBD1	many	CASSVQGAGNIQYF	TGTGCCAGCAGTGTACAGGGGGCAGGGAACATTCAGTACTTC
TRBV28	TRBJ1-5	-	many	CASSLQFQPQHF	TGTGCCAGCAGTTTACAGTTTCAGCCCCAGCATTTT
TRBV29-1	TRBJ1-5	-	few	CSVEDRPRGESYSNQPQHF	TGCAGCGTTGAAGATAGGCCCAGGGGAGAATCATATAGCAATCAGCCCCAGCATTTT
TRBV19	TRBJ2-1	-	few	CASSTGKSSYNEQFF	TGTGCCAGTAGTACCGGGAAGAGCTCCTACAATGAGCAGTTCTTC
TRBV14	TRBJ1-6	-	many	CASSARTNSPLHF	TGTGCCAGCAGCGCCCGAACTAATTCACCCCTCCACTTT
TRBV12-3/TRBV12-4	TRBJ1-3	-	many	CASSPTVTGNTIYF	TGTGCCAGCAGTCCAACAGTAACTGGAAACACCATATATTTT
TRBV2	TRBJ1-6	-	many	CASSEREGGSPLHF	TGTGCCAGCAGTGAAAGGGAAGGGGGATCACCCCTCCACTTT
TRBV19	TRBJ1-5	TRBD1	-	CASSPRDRSYSNQPQHF	TGTGCCAGTAGCCCCCGGGACAGGTCGTATAGCAATCAGCCCCAGCATTTT
TRBV20-1	TRBJ2-1	TRBD2	-	CSALGGAGLYNEQFF	TGCAGTGCTCTCGGAGGAGCGGGACTATACAATGAGCAGTTCTTC
TRBV28	TRBJ2-7	TRBD2	-	CASSLSRGAGGNEQYF	TGTGCCAGCAGTTTAAGCCGAGGGGCGGGAGGGAATGAGCAGTACTTC
TRBV6-1	TRBJ1-1	-	many	CASRKIRTSLLETEAFF	TGTGCCAGCAGAAAAATCCGGACTTCTCTTCTTGAGACTGAAGCTTTCTTT
TRBV12-3/TRBV12-4	TRBJ1-2	TRBD1	many	CASSLTGQGFHGYTF	TGTGCCAGCAGTTTAACTGGACAGGGGTTCCATGGCTACACCTTC
TRBV28	TRBJ2-7	TRBD2	many	CASSPSGGGGEQYF	TGTGCCAGCTCCCCCAGCGGGGGGGGGGGCGAGCAGTACTTC
TRBV7-2	TRBJ2-2	TRBD1	-	CASSLDRGTGEPFF	TGTGCCAGCAGCTTGGACAGGGGGACCGGGGAGCCGTTTTTT
TRBV27	TRBJ1-5	TRBD1	many	CASGTANQPQHF	TGTGCCAGCGGGACAGCGAATCAGCCCCAGCATTTT
TRBV28	TRBJ1-5	-	many	CASSSLTDRRINQPQHF	TGTGCCAGCAGTTCTCTGACGGACCGCCGAATTAATCAGCCCCAGCATTTT
TRBV2	TRBJ2-7	-	many	CASSETGWDGTYEQYF	TGTGCCAGCAGTGAAACTGGGTGGGACGGGACCTACGAGCAGTACTTC
TRBV29-1	TRBJ1-1	-	-	CSVDGAVDMNTEAFF	TGCAGCGTTGACGGGGCCGTTGACATGAACACTGAAGCTTTCTTT
TRBV6-5	TRBJ2-7	-	many	CASSYSSKTYEQYF	TGTGCCAGCAGTTACTCGTCAAAGACCTACGAGCAGTACTTC
TRBV3-1	TRBJ1-1	-	few	CASSQDFRGMNTEAFF	TGTGCCAGCAGCCAAGACTTCAGGGGCATGAACACTGAAGCTTTCTTT
TRBV28	TRBJ1-2	-	many	CASSLGAHYGYTF	TGTGCCAGCAGCTTGGGGGCGCACTATGGCTACACCTTC
TRBV7-8	TRBJ1-1	-	many	CASSLALYTEAFF	TGTGCCAGCAGCTTAGCGCTCTACACTGAAGCTTTCTTT
TRBV7-9	TRBJ2-7	TRBD2	few	CASSLVGGVKSYEQYF	TGTGCCAGCAGCTTAGTCGGGGGGGTAAAGTCCTACGAGCAGTACTTC
TRBV19	TRBJ2-1	TRBD2	-	CASTETSGGYNEQFF	TGTGCCAGTACCGAGACTAGCGGGGGGTACAATGAGCAGTTCTTC
TRBV6-1	TRBJ1-1	TRBD1	few	CASSPRTGRAFF	TGTGCCAGCAGTCCTCGGACAGGGCGAGCTTTCTTT
TRBV12-3/TRBV12-4	TRBJ2-2	TRBD2	few	CASSPRPGLAGEVTGELFF	TGTGCCAGCAGTCCCCGTCCAGGACTAGCGGGAGAGGTCACCGGGGAGCTGTTTTTT
TRBV3-1	TRBJ1-2	-	many	CASSPGGNYGYTF	TGTGCCAGCAGCCCTGGCGGGAACTATGGCTACACCTTC
TRBV5-1	TRBJ2-7	TRBD1	-	CASSFFPGQGNYEQYF	TGCGCCAGCAGCTTCTTCCCGGGACAGGGAAACTACGAGCAGTACTTC
TRBV24-1	TRBJ1-4	-	few	CATSDDGGANEKLFF	TGTGCCACCAGTGACGACGGAGGTGCTAATGAAAAACTGTTTTTT
TRBV2	TRBJ1-3	TRBD1	few	CASSALGTGEGGGSGNTIYF	TGTGCCAGCAGTGCTCTCGGGACAGGGGAAGGTGGTGGATCTGGAAACACCATATATTTT